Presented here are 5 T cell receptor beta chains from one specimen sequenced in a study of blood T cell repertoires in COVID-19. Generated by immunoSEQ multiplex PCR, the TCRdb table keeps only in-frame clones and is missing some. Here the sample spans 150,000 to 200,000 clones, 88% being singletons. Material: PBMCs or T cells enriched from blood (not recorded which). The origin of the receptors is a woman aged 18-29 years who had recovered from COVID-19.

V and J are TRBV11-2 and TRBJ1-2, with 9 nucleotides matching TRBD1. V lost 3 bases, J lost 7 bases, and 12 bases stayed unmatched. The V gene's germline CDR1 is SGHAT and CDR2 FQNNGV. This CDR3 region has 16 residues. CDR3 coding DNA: TGTGCCAGCAGCTTTACCGGGACAGGGAGTTCGAGTGGCTACACCTTC. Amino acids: CASSFTGTGSSSGYTF.

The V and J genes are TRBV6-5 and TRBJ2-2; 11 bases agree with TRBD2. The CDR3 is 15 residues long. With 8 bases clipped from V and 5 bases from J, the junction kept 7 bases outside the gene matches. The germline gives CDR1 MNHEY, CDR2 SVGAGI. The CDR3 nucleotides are TGTGCCAGCGGGGCATTAGCGGGAGGGACCGGGGAGCTGTTTTTT. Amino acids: CASGALAGGTGELFF.

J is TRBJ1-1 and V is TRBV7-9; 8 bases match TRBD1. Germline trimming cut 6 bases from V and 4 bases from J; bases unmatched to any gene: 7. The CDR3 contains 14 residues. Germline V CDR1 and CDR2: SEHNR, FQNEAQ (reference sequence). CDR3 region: CASRSTGGGTEAFF. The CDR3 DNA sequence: TGTGCCAGCAGATCCACAGGGGGTGGCACTGAAGCTTTCTTT. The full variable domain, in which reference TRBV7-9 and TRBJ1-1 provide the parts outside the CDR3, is DTGVSQNPRHKITKRGQNVTFRCDPISEHNRLYWYRQTLGQGPEFLTYFQNEAQLEKSRLLSDRFSAERPKGSFSTLEIQRTEQGDSAMYLCASRSTGGGTEAFFGQGTRLTVV.

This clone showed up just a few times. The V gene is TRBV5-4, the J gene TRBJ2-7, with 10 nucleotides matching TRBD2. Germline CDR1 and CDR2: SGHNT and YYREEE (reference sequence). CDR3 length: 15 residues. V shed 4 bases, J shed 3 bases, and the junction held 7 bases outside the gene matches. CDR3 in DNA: TGTGCCAGCAGCCCCATAGCGGGAGGCCACTACGAGCAGTACTTC. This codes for CASSPIAGGHYEQYF.

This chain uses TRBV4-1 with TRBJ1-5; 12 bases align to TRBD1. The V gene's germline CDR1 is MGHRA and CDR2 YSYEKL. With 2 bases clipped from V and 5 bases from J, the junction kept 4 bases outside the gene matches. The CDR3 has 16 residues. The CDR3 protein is CASSQTGTGGDQPQHF. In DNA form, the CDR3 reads TGCGCCAGCAGCCAAACGGGGACAGGGGGCGATCAGCCCCAGCATTTT.